This TCR beta chain stems from a study of CD8 T cells in Susac syndrome. Random-hexamer reverse transcription was applied to roughly 0.5 to 1 ug RNA. The authors amplified TCR beta CDR3 across 54 Vbeta and 13 Jbeta using immunoSEQ multiplex PCR. A single record per CDR3 protein comes from TCRdb applying MiXCR to the immunoSEQ multiplex PCR reads. The sample lists fewer than 300,000 distinct CDR3 sequences, 85% seen once, with about 0.11% in the top ten. This clonotype was seen once. The CDR3 length is 15 residues. CD8+ and CD4+ T cells were negatively isolated; TEMRA cells were FACS-enriched. The origin of this receptor is a human donor with multiple sclerosis. Specimen: CD8+ T cells from PBMCs. V and J are TRBV21-1 and TRBJ1-2; the D call TRBD1 from the table was never checked on the DNA. TRBV21-1 represents a pseudogene. The chain's CDR3 is CASSHGQGGDYGYTF. Here the CDR3 DNA reads TGTGCCAGCAGCCACGGACAGGGGGGTGACTATGGCTACACCTTC.